This T cell receptor beta chain was found in a study of blood T cells in healthy people across ages. This CDR3 has 15 residues. Trimming removed 0 bases at V and 2 bases at J, with 8 bases between. Germline lookup yields CDR1 LGHDT and CDR2 YNNKEL (reference sequence). A J-beta primer mix and a sample-barcoded 5' primer were used in a second PCR of roughly 6 to 12 cycles. TCRdb re-called the 5' RACE reads with MiXCR, one entry per CDR3 protein. The table records about 570,000 distinct CDR3 sequences, approximately 27% of them present only once. The clonotype comes from a woman aged 65 to 85 in good health. Sample: blood. The gene calls are TRBV3-1 and TRBJ1-3; D gene uncertain. CDR3 amino acids: CASSQEWSPGNTIYF. Written as DNA, the CDR3 is TGTGCCAGCAGCCAAGAATGGAGCCCTGGAAACACCATATATTTT.